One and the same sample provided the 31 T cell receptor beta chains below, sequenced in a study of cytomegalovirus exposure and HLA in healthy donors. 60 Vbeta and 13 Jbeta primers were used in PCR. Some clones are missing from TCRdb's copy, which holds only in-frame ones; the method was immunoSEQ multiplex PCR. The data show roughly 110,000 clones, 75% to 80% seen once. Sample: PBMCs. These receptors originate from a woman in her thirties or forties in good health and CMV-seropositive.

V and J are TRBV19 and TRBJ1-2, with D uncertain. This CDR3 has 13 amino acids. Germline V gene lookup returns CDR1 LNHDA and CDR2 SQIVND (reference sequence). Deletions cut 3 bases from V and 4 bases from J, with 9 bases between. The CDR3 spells CASSIAALYGYTF. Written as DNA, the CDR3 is TGTGCCAGTAGTATTGCCGCGCTCTATGGCTACACCTTC.

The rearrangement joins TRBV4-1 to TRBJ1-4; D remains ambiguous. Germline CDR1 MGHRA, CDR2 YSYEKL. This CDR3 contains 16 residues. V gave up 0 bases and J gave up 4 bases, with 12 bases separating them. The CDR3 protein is CASSQDLQINNEKLFF. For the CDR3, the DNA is TGCGCCAGCAGCCAAGATTTACAGATAAATAATGAAAAACTGTTTTTT.

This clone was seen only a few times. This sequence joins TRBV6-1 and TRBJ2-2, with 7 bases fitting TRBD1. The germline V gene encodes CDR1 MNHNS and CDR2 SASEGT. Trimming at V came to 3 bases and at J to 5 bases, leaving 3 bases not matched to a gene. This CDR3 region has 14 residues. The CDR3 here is CASSEPRGTGELFF. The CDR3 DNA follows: TGTGCCAGCAGTGAGCCCAGGGGGACCGGGGAGCTGTTTTTT.

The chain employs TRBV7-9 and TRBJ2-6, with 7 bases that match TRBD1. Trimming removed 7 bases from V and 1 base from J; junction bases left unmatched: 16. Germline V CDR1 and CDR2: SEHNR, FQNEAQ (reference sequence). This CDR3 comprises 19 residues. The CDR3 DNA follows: TGTGCCAGCACCCAATCCCGGGGACAGTCTACTTCTGGGGCCAACGTCCTGACTTTC. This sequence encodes CASTQSRGQSTSGANVLTF.

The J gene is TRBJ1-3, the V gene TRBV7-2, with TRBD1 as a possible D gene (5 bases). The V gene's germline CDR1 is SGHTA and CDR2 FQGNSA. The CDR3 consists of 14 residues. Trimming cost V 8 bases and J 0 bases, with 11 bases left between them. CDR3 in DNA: TGTGCCAGCGGGGGGGGGATCTCTGGAAACACCATATATTTT. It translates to CASGGGISGNTIYF.

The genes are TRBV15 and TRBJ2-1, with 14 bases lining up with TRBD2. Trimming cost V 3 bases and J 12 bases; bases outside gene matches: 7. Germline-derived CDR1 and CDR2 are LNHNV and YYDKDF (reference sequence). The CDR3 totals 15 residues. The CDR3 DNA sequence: TGTGCCACCAGCAGGACTAGCGGGGGGGCCCTGGGGCAGTTCTTC. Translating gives CATSRTSGGALGQFF. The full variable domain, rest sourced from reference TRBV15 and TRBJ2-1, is DAMVIQNPRYQVTQFGKPVTLSCSQTLNHNVMYWYQQKSSQAPKLLFHYYDKDFNNEADTPDNFQSRRPNTSFCFLDIRSPGLGDTAMYLCATSRTSGGALGQFFGPGTRLTVL.

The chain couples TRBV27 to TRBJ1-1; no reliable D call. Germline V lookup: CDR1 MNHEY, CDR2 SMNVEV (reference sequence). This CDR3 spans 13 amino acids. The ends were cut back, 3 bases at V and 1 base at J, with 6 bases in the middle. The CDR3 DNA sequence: TGTGCCAGCAGTTTTTCCCGGAACACTGAAGCTTTCTTT. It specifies CASSFSRNTEAFF.

CDR3 bases: TGTGCCACCAGCAGAGAGGGGAGCGGGGGGGCTCCCACAGATACGCAGTATTTT. Residues: CATSREGSGGAPTDTQYF. V gene TRBV15 combines with J gene TRBJ2-3, with 10 bases fitting TRBD2. Germline CDR1 LNHNV, CDR2 YYDKDF (reference sequence). V lost 0 bases and J lost 2; bases outside the gene matches: 8. The CDR3 runs to 18 residues.

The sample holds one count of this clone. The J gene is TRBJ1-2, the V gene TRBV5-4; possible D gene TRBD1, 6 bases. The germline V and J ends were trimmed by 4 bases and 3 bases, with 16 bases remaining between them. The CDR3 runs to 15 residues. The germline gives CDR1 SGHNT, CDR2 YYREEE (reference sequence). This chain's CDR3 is CASSPGQSIDYGYTF. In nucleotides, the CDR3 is TGTGCCAGCAGCCCGGGACAATCAATCGACTATGGCTACACCTTC.

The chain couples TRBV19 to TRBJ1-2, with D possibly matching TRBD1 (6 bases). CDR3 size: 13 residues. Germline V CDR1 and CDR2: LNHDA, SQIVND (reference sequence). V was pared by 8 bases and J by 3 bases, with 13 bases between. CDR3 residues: CASRTQGYYGYTF. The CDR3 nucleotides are TGTGCCAGTCGGACGCAGGGGTACTATGGCTACACCTTC.

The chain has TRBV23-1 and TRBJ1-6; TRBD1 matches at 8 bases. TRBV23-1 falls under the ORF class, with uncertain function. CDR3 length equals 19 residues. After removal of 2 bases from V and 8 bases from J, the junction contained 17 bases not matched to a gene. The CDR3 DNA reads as TGCGCCAGCAGTCAAAAGGACAGGGACCTCCCCATAAGATATTCACCCCTCCACTTT. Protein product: CASSQKDRDLPIRYSPLHF.

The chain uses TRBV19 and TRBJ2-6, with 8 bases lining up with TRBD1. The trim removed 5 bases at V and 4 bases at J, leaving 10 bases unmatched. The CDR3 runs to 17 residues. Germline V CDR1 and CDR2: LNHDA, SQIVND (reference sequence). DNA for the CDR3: TGTGCCAGTAGTTTAGGGACAGGCCAGGGGGGGGCCAACGTCCTGACTTTC. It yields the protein CASSLGTGQGGANVLTF.

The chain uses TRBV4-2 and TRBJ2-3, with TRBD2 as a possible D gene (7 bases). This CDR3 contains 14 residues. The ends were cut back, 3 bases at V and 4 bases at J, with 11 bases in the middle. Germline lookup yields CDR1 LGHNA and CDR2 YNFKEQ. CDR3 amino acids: CASSQGEGADTQYF. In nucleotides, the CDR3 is TGTGCCAGCAGCCAGGGGGAGGGGGCAGATACGCAGTATTTT.

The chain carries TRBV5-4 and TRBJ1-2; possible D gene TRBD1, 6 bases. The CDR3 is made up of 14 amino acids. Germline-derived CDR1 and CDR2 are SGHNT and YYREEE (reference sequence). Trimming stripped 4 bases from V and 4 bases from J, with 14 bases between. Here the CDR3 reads CASSADKGGYGYTF. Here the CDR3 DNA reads TGTGCCAGCAGCGCTGACAAAGGGGGCTATGGCTACACCTTC.

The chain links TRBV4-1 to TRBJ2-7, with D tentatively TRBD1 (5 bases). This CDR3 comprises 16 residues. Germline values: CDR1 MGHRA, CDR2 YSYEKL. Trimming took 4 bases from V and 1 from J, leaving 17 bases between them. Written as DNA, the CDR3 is TGCGCCAGCAGCCCGGAAGGGGCTGTTAGATCCTACGAGCAGTACTTC. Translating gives CASSPEGAVRSYEQYF.

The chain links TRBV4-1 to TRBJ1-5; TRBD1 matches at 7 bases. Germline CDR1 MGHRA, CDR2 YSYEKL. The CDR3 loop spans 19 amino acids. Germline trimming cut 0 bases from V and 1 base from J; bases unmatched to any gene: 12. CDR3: CASSQDPGTERMSNQPQHF. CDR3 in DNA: TGCGCCAGCAGCCAAGACCCCGGGACAGAGCGTATGAGCAATCAGCCCCAGCATTTT.

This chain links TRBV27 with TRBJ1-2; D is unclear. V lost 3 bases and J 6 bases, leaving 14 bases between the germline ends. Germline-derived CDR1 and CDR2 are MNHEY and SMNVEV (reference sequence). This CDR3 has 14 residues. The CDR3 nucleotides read TGTGCCAGCAGTTTTCTACCCCTGAAACATGGCTACACCTTC. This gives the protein CASSFLPLKHGYTF.

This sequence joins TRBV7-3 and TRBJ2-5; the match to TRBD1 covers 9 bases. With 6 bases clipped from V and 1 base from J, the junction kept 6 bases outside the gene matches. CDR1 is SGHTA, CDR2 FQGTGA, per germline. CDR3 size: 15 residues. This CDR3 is CASSFQQGAQETQYF. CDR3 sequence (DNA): TGTGCCAGCAGTTTCCAACAGGGGGCCCAAGAGACCCAGTACTTC.

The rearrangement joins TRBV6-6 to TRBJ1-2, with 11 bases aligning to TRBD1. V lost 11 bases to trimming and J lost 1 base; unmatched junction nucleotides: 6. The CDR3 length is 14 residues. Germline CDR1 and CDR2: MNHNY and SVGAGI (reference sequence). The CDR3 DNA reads TGTGCCGCGGAGGACAGGGGGCTTAACTATGGCTACACCTTC. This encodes CAAEDRGLNYGYTF.

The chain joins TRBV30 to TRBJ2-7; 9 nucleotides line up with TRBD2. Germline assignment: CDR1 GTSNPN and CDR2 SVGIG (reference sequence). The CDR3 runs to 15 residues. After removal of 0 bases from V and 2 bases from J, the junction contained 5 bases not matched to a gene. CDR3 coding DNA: TGTGCCTGGAGTGTCCCGCGGGGGGGGGCCTACGAGCAGTACTTC. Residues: CAWSVPRGGAYEQYF.

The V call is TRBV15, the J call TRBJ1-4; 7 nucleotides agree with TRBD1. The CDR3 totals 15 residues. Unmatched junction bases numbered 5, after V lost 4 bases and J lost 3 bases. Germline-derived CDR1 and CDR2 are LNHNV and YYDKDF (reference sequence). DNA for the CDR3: TGTGCCACCAGCAACAGACAGGGACCTAATGAAAAACTGTTTTTT. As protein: CATSNRQGPNEKLFF.

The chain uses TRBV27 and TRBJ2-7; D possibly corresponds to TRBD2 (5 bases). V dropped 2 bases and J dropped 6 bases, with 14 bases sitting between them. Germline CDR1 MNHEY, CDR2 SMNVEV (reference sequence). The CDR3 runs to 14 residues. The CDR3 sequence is CASSLTAKGVEQYF. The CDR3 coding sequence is TGTGCCAGCAGTTTAACGGCGAAGGGAGTCGAGCAGTACTTC.

In DNA, the CDR3 is TGTGCCAGCAGCGTAGAGGGGGGGAGGTGGGAGACCCAGTACTTC. This translates into CASSVEGGRWETQYF. The chain recombines TRBV9 with TRBJ2-5, with D maybe TRBD2 (7 bases). CDR3 length: 15 amino acids. Germline V gives CDR1 SGDLS, CDR2 YYNGEE. Trimming stripped 0 bases from V and 5 bases from J, with 14 bases between.

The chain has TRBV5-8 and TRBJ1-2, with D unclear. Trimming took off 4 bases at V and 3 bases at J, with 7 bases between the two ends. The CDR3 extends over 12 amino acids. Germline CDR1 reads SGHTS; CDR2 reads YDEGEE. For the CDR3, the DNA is TGTGCCAGCAGCCCCCAATACTATGGCTACACCTTC. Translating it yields CASSPQYYGYTF.

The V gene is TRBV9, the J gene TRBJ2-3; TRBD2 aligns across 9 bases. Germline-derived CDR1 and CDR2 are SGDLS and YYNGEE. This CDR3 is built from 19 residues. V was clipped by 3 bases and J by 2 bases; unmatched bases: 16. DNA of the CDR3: TGTGCCAGCAGCGCCCAGGAGCGGGGGGCCAAACCAATCACAGATACGCAGTATTTT. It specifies CASSAQERGAKPITDTQYF.

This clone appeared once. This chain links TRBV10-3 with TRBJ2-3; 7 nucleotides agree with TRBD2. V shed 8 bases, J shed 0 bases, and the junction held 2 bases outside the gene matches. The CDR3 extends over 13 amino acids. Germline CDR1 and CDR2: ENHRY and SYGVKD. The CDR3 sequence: CAILGGSTDTQYF. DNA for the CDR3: TGTGCCATCCTCGGGGGGAGCACAGATACGCAGTATTTT.

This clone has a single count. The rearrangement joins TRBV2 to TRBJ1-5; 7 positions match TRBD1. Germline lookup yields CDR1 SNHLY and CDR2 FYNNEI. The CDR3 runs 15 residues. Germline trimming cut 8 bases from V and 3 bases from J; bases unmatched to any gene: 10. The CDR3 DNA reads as TGTGCCAGCGCCTTGGAGGACAGGCCCAATCAGCCCCAGCATTTT. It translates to CASALEDRPNQPQHF.

The CDR3 spells CASHAQNTGELFF. CDR3 in DNA: TGCGCCAGCCACGCGCAGAACACCGGGGAGCTGTTTTTT. The V call is TRBV5-1, the J call TRBJ2-2; no clear D gene. Trimming removed 7 bases at V and 1 base at J, with 8 bases between. Per germline, CDR1 SGHRS and CDR2 YFSETQ. This CDR3 has 13 amino acids.

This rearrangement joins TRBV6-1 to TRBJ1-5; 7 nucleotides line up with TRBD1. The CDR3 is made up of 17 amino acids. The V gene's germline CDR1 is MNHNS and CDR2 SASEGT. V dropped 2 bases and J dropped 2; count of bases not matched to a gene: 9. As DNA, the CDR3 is TGTGCCAGCAGTGAAATGGCAGCTGACAGGGGCAATCAGCCCCAGCATTTT. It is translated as CASSEMAADRGNQPQHF.

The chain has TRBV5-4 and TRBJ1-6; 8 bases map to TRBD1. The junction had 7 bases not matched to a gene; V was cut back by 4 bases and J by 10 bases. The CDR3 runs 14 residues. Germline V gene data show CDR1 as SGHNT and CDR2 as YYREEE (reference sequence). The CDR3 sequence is CASSVGQGWSPLHF. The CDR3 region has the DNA TGTGCCAGCAGCGTAGGACAGGGTTGGTCACCCCTCCACTTT.

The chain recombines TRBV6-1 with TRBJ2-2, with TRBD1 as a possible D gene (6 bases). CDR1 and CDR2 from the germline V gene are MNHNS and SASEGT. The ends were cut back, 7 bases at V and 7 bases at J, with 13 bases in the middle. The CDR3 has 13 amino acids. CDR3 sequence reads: CASNLDRHGELFF. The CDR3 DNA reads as TGTGCCAGCAACTTGGACAGACACGGGGAGCTGTTTTTT.